This T cell receptor (beta chain) was identified during a study of technical replicates of blood from a handful of donors. CDR3 length: 15 residues. With V trimmed by 2 bases and J by 5 bases, 7 bases remained unmatched. Germline CDR1 GTSNPN, CDR2 SVGIG (reference sequence). Sequenced by immunoSEQ multiplex PCR; TCRdb stores in-frame clones only, minus some. In the table there are 85,000 to 95,000 clones, less than 96% of which are singletons. This sequence was found in a human donor in good health. This chain uses TRBV30 with TRBJ1-2; 11 nucleotides align to TRBD1. Input material: T cells isolated from PBMCs. CDR3 loop: CAWSPGQGARYGYTF. The DNA for the CDR3 is TGTGCCTGGAGTCCAGGACAGGGGGCAAGATATGGCTACACCTTC.